These T cell receptor beta chains were read from a single sample in a study of neoadjuvant nivolumab and ipilimumab in lung cancer. Data came from immunoSEQ multiplex PCR; TCRdb stores just in-frame clones and leaves some out. This sample yields thousands of clones, of which approximately 90% are seen a single time; 2% to 2.5% belongs to the top ten. Sample: tumor tissue, taken after neoadjuvant nivolumab, alone or with ipilimumab, at or shortly before surgery. These receptors were taken from an adult with non-small cell lung cancer. Each CDR3 is given with its conserved first and last residue. A D gene is named only where the DNA matches it firmly. The size of a clone is reported for some rows only, either as once, few or many, or as a class for expanded clones.

j_call d_call cdr3_length clone_size v_call cdr3_aa cdr3_nt
TRBJ1-6 - 15 - TRBV5-6 CASSFSGMYNSPLHF TGTGCCAGCAGCTTCTCCGGAATGTATAATTCACCCCTCCACTTT
TRBJ1-1 - 14 once TRBV5-6 CASSLAGMGTEAFF TGTGCCAGCAGCTTGGCAGGAATGGGTACTGAAGCTTTCTTT
TRBJ1-1 - 13 - TRBV30 CAWSVSQNTEAFF TGTGCCTGGAGTGTTTCTCAGAACACTGAAGCTTTCTTT
TRBJ2-7 - 13 - TRBV27 CASSGGPAYEQYF TGTGCCAGCAGTGGGGGTCCCGCCTACGAGCAGTACTTC
TRBJ1-2 - 14 - TRBV5-6 CASILSRKTYGYTF TGTGCCAGCATACTTAGTCGAAAGACCTATGGCTACACCTTC
TRBJ2-5 - 13 - TRBV2 CASSERGEETQYF TGTGCCAGCAGTGAAAGGGGCGAAGAGACCCAGTACTTC
TRBJ1-2 TRBD1 13 - TRBV7-9 CASSLRGDYGYTF TGTGCCAGCAGCCTCAGGGGGGACTATGGCTACACCTTC
TRBJ2-1 - 15 - TRBV27 CASSESRGAYNEQFF TGTGCCAGTAGTGAGAGTCGAGGGGCCTACAATGAGCAGTTCTTC
TRBJ1-5 - 15 - TRBV7-2 CASSLAGAYHQPQHF TGTGCCAGCAGCTTAGCCGGGGCGTACCATCAGCCCCAGCATTTT
TRBJ2-2 TRBD2 15 few TRBV5-5 CASSFGGADTGELFF TGTGCCAGCAGCTTCGGGGGGGCCGATACCGGGGAGCTGTTTTTT
TRBJ2-1 TRBD2 14 - TRBV30 CAWESGNSYNEQFF TGTGCCTGGGAAAGCGGGAACTCCTACAATGAGCAGTTCTTC
TRBJ2-7 - 16 - TRBV19 CASSLHRDAGPYEQYF TGTGCCAGTAGTCTTCACAGGGATGCAGGACCCTACGAGCAGTACTTC
TRBJ2-5 - 14 - TRBV6-6 CASSFSGQRETQYF TGTGCCAGCAGTTTTAGTGGGCAGAGGGAGACCCAGTACTTC
TRBJ1-3 - 13 - TRBV6-1 CASVRGNGNTIYF TGTGCCAGCGTACGGGGAAATGGAAACACCATATATTTT
TRBJ1-4 - 13 - TRBV19 CASRAGTNEKLFF TGTGCCAGTAGGGCGGGGACTAATGAAAAACTGTTTTTT
TRBJ2-7 TRBD1 14 - TRBV7-9 CASIRTTGHDEQYF TGTGCCAGCATCCGAACGACAGGGCATGACGAGCAGTACTTC
TRBJ2-2 TRBD1 15 - TRBV29-1 CSARGQGSGTGELFF TGCAGCGCCCGGGGACAGGGTAGTGGTACCGGGGAGCTGTTTTTT
TRBJ2-3 TRBD2 15 once TRBV6-4 CASSDSTSGGDTQYF TGTGCCAGCAGTGACTCGACTAGCGGGGGAGATACGCAGTATTTT
TRBJ1-3 - 15 - TRBV5-1 CASSFSRDPGNTIYF TGCGCCAGCAGCTTTTCCAGGGATCCTGGAAACACCATATATTTT
TRBJ2-5 TRBD2 15 - TRBV10-3 CAIRPAGGSQETQYF TGTGCCATCAGGCCAGCGGGGGGATCCCAAGAGACCCAGTACTTC
TRBJ2-7 - 14 - TRBV28 CASSYITGSYEQYF TGTGCCAGCAGCTACATTACAGGGTCCTACGAGCAGTACTTC
TRBJ2-2 - 11 - TRBV30 CARGNTGELFF TGTGCCCGTGGGAACACCGGGGAGCTGTTTTTT
TRBJ1-1 - 14 - TRBV7-2 CASSLMGPGTEAFF TGTGCCAGCAGCTTAATGGGGCCAGGCACTGAAGCTTTCTTT
TRBJ2-1 - 15 - TRBV27 CASKMGQNLYNEQFF TGTGCCAGCAAAATGGGACAAAACCTCTACAATGAGCAGTTCTTC
TRBJ1-2 TRBD1 16 once TRBV2 CASSGTARPERYGYTF TGTGCCAGCAGCGGGACAGCTAGGCCGGAACGCTATGGCTACACCTTC
TRBJ2-1 - 14 - TRBV30 CAWNPGLTYNEQFF TGTGCCTGGAATCCGGGACTTACCTACAATGAGCAGTTCTTC
TRBJ2-7 TRBD1 15 - TRBV5-3 CARSLRDRDIYEQYF TGTGCCAGAAGCCTACGGGACAGGGATATTTACGAGCAGTACTTC
TRBJ2-7 - 15 - TRBV5-6 CASSFLGSGSYEQYF TGTGCCAGCAGTTTTTTGGGGTCAGGCTCCTACGAGCAGTACTTC
TRBJ2-7 - 13 - TRBV19 CASSNRGPWEQYF TGTGCCAGTAGTAACCGGGGGCCGTGGGAGCAGTACTTC
TRBJ1-5 TRBD1 15 - TRBV6-6 CASSYSTGEDQPQHF TGTGCCAGCAGTTACTCAACAGGGGAGGATCAGCCCCAGCATTTT